This TCR beta chain was documented in a study of blood T cells in healthy people across ages. Healthy Caucasians from Russia aged roughly 6 to 95 served as donors. The CDR3 has 16 residues. V shed 5 bases and J 13 bases; nucleotides not matched to a gene: 19. The authors ran a second PCR of 7 to 11 cycles using a sample-barcoded 5' primer and a J-beta primer mix. Tagging of each cDNA molecule was performed by a template-switch adaptor with 12 random nucleotides. TCRdb used MiXCR to reprocess the 5' RACE reads, holding one entry per CDR3 protein. The sample lists approximately 800,000 distinct CDR3 sequences; 35% to 40% were seen once. Study-level points and caveats: Age showed a roughly linear inverse relationship with TCR beta diversity per million T cells. For the donors, CMV status was unknown and possibly confounded expanded clonotype changes.

As concerns this clonotype: Its specificity is unknown. This may come from a read error, since a much larger clone is one base off.

The receptor was derived from a man between 18 and 29 years old in good health. The specimen sequenced was blood. V gene TRBV12-3 or TRBV12-4 combines with J gene TRBJ2-4; 8 bases map to TRBD1. CDR3 sequence: CASSTGGRGLNNEQYF. The CDR3 region has the DNA TGTGCCAGCAGTACGGGCGGCAGGGGGCTGAACAATGAGCAGTACTTC.